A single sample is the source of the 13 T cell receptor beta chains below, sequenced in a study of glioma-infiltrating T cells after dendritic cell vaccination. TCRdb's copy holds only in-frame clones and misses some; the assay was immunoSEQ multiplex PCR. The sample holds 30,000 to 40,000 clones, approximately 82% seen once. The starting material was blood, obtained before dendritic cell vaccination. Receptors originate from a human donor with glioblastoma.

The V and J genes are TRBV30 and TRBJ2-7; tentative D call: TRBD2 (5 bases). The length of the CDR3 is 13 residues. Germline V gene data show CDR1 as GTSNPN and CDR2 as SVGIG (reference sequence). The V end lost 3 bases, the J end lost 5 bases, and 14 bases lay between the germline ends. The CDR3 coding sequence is TGTGCCTGGAGGAGAGAGCGGTCCCACGAGCAGTACTTC. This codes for CAWRRERSHEQYF.

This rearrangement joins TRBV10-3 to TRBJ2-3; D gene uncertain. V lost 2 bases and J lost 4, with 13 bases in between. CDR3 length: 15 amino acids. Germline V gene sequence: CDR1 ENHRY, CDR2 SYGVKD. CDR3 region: CAISEPLDGADTQYF. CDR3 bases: TGTGCCATCAGTGAGCCCCTAGACGGCGCAGATACGCAGTATTTT.

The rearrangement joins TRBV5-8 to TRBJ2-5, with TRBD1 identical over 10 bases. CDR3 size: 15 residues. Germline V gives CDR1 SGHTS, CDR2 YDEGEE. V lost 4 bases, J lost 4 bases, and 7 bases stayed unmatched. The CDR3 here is CASSPRDRGSETQYF. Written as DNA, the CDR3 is TGTGCCAGCAGCCCGCGGGACAGGGGATCAGAGACCCAGTACTTC.

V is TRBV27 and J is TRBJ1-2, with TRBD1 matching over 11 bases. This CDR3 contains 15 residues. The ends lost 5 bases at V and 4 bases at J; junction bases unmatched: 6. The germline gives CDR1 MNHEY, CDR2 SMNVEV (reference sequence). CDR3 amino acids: CASSPWTGGAYGYTF. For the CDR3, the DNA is TGTGCCAGCAGTCCCTGGACAGGGGGCGCCTATGGCTACACCTTC.

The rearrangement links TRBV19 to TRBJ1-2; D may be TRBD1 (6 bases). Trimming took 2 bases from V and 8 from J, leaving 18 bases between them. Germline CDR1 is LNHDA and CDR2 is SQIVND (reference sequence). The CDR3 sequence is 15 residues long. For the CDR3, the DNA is TGTGCCAGTAGTATACGTGGACAGATCCCCGTAGGCTACACCTTC. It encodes CASSIRGQIPVGYTF.

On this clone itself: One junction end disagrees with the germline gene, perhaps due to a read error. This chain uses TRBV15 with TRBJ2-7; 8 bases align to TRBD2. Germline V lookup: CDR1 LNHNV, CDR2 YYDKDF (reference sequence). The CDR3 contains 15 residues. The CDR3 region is CVTSRGLATSYEQYF. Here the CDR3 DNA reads TGTGTCACCAGCAGAGGACTAGCTACCTCCTACGAGCAGTACTTC.

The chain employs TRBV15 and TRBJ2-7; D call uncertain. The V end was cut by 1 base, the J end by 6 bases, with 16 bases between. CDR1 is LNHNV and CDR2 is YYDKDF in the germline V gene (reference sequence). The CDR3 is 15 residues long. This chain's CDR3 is CATSRVLSSGGEQYF. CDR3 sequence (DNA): TGTGCCACCAGCAGAGTTTTAAGTTCCGGTGGCGAGCAGTACTTC.

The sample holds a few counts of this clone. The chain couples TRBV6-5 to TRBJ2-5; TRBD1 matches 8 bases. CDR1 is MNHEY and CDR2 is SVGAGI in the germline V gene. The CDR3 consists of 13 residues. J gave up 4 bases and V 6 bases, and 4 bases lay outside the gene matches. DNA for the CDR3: TGTGCCAGCAGCAAAGACAGGGGAGAGACCCAGTACTTC. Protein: CASSKDRGETQYF.

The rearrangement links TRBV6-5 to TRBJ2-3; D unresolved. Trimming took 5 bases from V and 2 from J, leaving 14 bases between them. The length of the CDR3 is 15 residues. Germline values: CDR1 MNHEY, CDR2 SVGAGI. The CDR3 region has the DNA TGTGCCAGCAGTATAGGTCGCCAGGTCACAGATACGCAGTATTTT. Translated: CASSIGRQVTDTQYF.

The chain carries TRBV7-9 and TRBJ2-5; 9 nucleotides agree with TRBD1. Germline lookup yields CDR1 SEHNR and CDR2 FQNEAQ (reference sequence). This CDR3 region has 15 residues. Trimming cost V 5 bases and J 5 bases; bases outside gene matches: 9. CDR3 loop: CASSATGGIMETQYF. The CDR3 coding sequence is TGTGCCAGCAGCGCGACAGGGGGTATCATGGAGACCCAGTACTTC.

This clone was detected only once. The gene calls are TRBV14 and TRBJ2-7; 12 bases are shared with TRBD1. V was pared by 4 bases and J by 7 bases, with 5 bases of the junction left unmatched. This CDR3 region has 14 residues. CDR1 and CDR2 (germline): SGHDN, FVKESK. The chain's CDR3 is CASSPRDRGPEQYF. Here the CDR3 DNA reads TGTGCCAGCAGCCCCCGGGACAGGGGGCCTGAGCAGTACTTC.

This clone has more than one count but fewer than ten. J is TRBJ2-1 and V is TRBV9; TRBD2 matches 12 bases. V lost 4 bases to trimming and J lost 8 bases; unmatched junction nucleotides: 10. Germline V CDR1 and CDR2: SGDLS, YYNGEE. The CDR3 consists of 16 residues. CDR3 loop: CASSPRTSGVGYEQFF. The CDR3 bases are TGTGCCAGCAGCCCAAGGACTAGCGGGGTCGGGTATGAGCAGTTCTTC. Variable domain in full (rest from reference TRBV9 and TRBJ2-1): DSGVTQTPKHLITATGQRVTLRCSPRSGDLSVYWYQQSLDQGLQFLIQYYNGEERAKGNILERFSAQQFPDLHSELNLSSLELGDSALYFCASSPRTSGVGYEQFFGPGTRLTVL.

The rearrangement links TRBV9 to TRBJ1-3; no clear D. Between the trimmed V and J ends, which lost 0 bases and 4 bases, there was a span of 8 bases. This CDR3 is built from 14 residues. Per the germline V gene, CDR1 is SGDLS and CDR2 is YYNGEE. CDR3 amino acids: CASSVGRAGNTIYF. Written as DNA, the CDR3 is TGTGCCAGCAGCGTAGGGAGGGCGGGAAACACCATATATTTT.